This TCR beta chain was recovered during a study of T cells after posttransplantation cyclophosphamide. CDR3 size: 16 residues. Germline CDR1 and CDR2: LGHNA and YNFKEQ. The V end lost 0 bases, the J end lost 2 bases, and 14 bases lay between the germline ends. Many counts were recorded for this clone. Treatment was busulfan-fludarabine conditioning, a marrow graft, and cyclophosphamide on days +3 and +4. TCRdb keeps only in-frame clones here, not all; method: immunoSEQ multiplex PCR. Listed for the sample are around 12,000 clones, none seen a single time. The receptor was derived from a female patient between 40 and 50 years old who received an allogeneic stem cell transplant from an unrelated donor, was CMV-positive, and had acute GVHD only. Some of the T cells may derive from the graft donor. The sequences come from PBMCs, collected after allogeneic stem cell transplant with posttransplant cyclophosphamide. The rearrangement links TRBV4-2 to TRBJ2-7; D may be TRBD2 (5 bases). DNA of the CDR3: TGTGCCAGCAGCCAAGAAGTGGGAGTCAGCGCCTACGAGCAGTACTTC. It codes for CASSQEVGVSAYEQYF.